This T cell receptor beta chain was profiled in a study of T cells after posttransplantation cyclophosphamide. This clone was recorded many times. Its antigen is unidentified. The V end lost 5 bases, the J end lost 4 bases, and 15 bases lay between the germline ends. This CDR3 spans 14 amino acids. CDR1 and CDR2 from the germline V gene are SEHNR and FQNEAQ (reference sequence). Here immunoSEQ multiplex PCR was the method, and the copy in TCRdb shows in-frame clones only, minus some. Listed for the sample are 20,000 to 30,000 clones, none seen a single time. Regarding the study as a whole: Donor-recipient repertoire similarity was low at 1-2 months, rising over year one. TRB clonality was highly associated with recipient CMV seropositivity and reactivation. TRB overlap between skin or GI tissue T cells and blood was limited.

The receptor was derived from a woman between 45 and 60 years old in good health, CMV-negative, and a related stem cell transplant donor. The sequencing input was PBMCs. The chain recombines TRBV7-9 with TRBJ2-7; the D is unclear. CDR3 coding DNA: TGTGCCAGCAGCAAAGGCGGAGCCACGTACGAGCAGTACTTC. Protein sequence: CASSKGGATYEQYF.